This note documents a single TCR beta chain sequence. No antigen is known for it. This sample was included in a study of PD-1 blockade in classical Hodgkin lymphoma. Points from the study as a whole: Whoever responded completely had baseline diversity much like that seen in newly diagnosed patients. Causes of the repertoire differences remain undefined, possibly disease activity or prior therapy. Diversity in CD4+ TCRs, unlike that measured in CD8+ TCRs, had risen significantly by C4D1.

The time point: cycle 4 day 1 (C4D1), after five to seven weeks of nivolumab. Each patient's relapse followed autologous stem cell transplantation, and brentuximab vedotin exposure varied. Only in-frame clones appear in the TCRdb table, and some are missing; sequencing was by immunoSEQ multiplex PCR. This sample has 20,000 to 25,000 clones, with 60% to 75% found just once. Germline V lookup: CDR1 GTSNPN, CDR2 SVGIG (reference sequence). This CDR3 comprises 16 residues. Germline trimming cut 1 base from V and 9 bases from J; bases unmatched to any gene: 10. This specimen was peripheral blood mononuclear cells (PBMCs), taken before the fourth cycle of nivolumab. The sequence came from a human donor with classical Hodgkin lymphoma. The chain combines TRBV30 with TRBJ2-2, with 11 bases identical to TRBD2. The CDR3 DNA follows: TGTGCCTGGAGTGGGGTTCGTACTAGCGGGGGTCGGGAGCTGTTTTTT. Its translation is CAWSGVRTSGGRELFF.